Listed below are T cell receptor beta chains from one sample, sequenced in a study of graft-versus-host responses after intestinal transplantation. Profiled with immunoSEQ multiplex PCR; TCRdb holds only in-frame clones, not every one. The sample yields around 64,000 clones, about 94% seen once. No cognate antigen is known for these TCRs. The source was unstimulated CD4+ T cells sorted from spleen or lymph node cells, collected before transplant. All receptors come from a human donor who was the organ donor for an intestinal transplant. The CDR3 runs from the conserved cysteine through the conserved F or W. Fields, in order: V gene, J gene, clone size, D gene, CDR3 protein, CDR3 DNA. The D gene is left open where the match is weak. Size values are once, few and many counts, or a class for expanded clones, and some rows have none.

>TRBV11-2|TRBJ2-3|NA|NA
CASSLRGNTDTQYF
TGTGCCAGCAGCTTAAGGGGCAACACAGATACGCAGTATTTT
>TRBV4-3|TRBJ2-7|NA|NA
CASSHATAAGPYEQYF
TGCGCCAGCAGCCATGCAACAGCCGCCGGCCCCTACGAGCAGTACTTC
>TRBV6-6|TRBJ2-7|NA|TRBD2
CASSPREIHEQYF
TGTGCCAGCAGTCCGCGGGAGATCCACGAGCAGTACTTC
>TRBV18|TRBJ2-7|NA|TRBD2
CASSRPGLAAGHEQYF
TGTGCCAGCTCACGCCCGGGACTAGCGGCGGGCCACGAGCAGTACTTC
>TRBV10-2|TRBJ2-1|NA|TRBD2
CASSDLSGGAYGEQFF
TGCGCCAGCAGTGACCTAAGCGGGGGGGCCTATGGTGAGCAGTTCTTC
>TRBV6-6|TRBJ2-2|NA|NA
CASSFLNLGTGELFF
TGTGCCAGCAGTTTTCTCAATCTTGGGACCGGGGAGCTGTTTTTT
>TRBV11-2|TRBJ2-5|once|NA
CASSLYSARETQYF
TGTGCCAGCAGCTTATACTCGGCCCGAGAGACCCAGTACTTC
>TRBV6-5|TRBJ1-2|NA|NA
CASRPGQPNYGYTF
TGTGCCAGCAGGCCCGGACAGCCTAACTATGGCTACACCTTC
>TRBV7-3|TRBJ2-5|few|TRBD2
CASSPVAGGIQYF
TGTGCCAGCAGCCCAGTAGCGGGGGGGATCCAGTACTTC
>TRBV29-1|TRBJ2-1|NA|TRBD2
CSVEDPTSGGGYNEQFF
TGCAGCGTTGAAGATCCGACTAGCGGGGGGGGTTACAATGAGCAGTTCTTC
>TRBV7-2|TRBJ2-1|NA|NA
CASSLVWGPYNEQFF
TGTGCCAGCAGCTTAGTCTGGGGTCCCTACAATGAGCAGTTCTTC
>TRBV27|TRBJ2-7|NA|NA
CASSSLGTSLYEQYF
TGTGCCAGCAGTTCCCTCGGGACTTCTCTCTACGAGCAGTACTTC
>TRBV7-2|TRBJ1-2|NA|TRBD1
CASSWGQPGNYGYTF
TGTGCCAGCAGCTGGGGACAGCCCGGCAACTATGGCTACACCTTC
>TRBV25-1|TRBJ2-7|NA|NA
CASSEMGSGEYEQYF
TGTGCCAGCAGTGAAATGGGCTCAGGGGAGTACGAGCAGTACTTC
>TRBV11-3|TRBJ2-2|NA|NA
CASRLGGGELFF
TGTGCCAGCCGACTGGGTGGCGGGGAGCTGTTTTTT
>TRBV5-4|TRBJ2-2|NA|NA
CASSHTGVALTGELFF
TGTGCCAGCAGCCATACGGGGGTGGCCCTTACCGGGGAGCTGTTTTTT
>TRBV11-2|TRBJ2-1|once|NA
CASSLRRAGLYNEQFF
TGTGCCAGCAGCTTAAGGCGGGCCGGCCTCTACAATGAGCAGTTCTTC
>TRBV19|TRBJ1-5|NA|NA
CASSRGRGGKWPQHF
TGTGCCAGTAGTAGGGGCAGAGGGGGTAAGTGGCCCCAGCATTTT
>TRBV7-6|TRBJ2-3|NA|TRBD2
CASSFRGGTTDTQYF
TGTGCCAGCAGCTTCCGGGGGGGAACGACAGATACGCAGTATTTT
>TRBV29-1|TRBJ2-1|NA|NA
CSVDPSTDEQFF
TGCAGCGTTGACCCCTCTACAGATGAGCAGTTCTTC
>TRBV2|TRBJ2-7|NA|TRBD1
CAGGTGFTQYF
TGTGCCGGCGGGACAGGTTTTACGCAGTACTTC
>TRBV30|TRBJ1-2|NA|NA
CAWSVQGQNYGYTF
TGTGCCTGGAGTGTCCAGGGACAAAACTATGGCTACACCTTC
>TRBV2|TRBJ1-1|NA|TRBD1
CASKYRGGNTEAFF
TGTGCCAGCAAATACAGGGGTGGGAACACTGAAGCTTTCTTT
>TRBV5-4|TRBJ2-2|NA|NA
CASSTTNTGELFF
TGTGCCAGCAGCACGACAAACACCGGGGAGCTGTTTTTT
>TRBV18|TRBJ2-7|once|TRBD1
CASSPAPVGQGATYEQYF
TGTGCCAGCTCACCAGCGCCGGTTGGACAGGGGGCTACCTACGAGCAGTACTTC
>TRBV5-6|TRBJ2-3|NA|TRBD1
CASSFPLTGGRDTQYF
TGTGCCAGCAGCTTCCCCCTCACAGGGGGAAGAGATACGCAGTATTTT